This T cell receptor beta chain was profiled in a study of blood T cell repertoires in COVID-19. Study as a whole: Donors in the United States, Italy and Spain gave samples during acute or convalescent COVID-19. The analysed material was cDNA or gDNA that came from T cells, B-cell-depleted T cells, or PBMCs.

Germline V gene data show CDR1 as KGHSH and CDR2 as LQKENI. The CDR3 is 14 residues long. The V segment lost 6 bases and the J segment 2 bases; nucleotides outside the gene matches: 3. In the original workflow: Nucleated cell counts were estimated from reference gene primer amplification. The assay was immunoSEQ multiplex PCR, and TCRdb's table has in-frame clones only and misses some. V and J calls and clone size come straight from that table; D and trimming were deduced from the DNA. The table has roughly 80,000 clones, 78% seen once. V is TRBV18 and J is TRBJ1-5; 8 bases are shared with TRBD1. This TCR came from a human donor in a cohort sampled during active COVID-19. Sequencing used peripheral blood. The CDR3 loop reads CASSPTGGNQPQHF. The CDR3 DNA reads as TGTGCCAGCTCTCCGACAGGGGGCAATCAGCCCCAGCATTTT.